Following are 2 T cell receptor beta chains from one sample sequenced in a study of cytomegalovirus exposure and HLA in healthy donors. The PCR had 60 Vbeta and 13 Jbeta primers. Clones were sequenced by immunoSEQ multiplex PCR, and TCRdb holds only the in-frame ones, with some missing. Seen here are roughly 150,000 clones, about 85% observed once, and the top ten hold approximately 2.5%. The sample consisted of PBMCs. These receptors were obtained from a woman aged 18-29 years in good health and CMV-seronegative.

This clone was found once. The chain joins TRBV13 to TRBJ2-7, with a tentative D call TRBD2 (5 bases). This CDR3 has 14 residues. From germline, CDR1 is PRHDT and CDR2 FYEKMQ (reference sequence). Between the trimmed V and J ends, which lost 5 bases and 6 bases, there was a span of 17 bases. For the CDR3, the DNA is TGTGCCAGCAGCGAATACAGCTTGAGGGCCGAGCAGTACTTC. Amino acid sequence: CASSEYSLRAEQYF.

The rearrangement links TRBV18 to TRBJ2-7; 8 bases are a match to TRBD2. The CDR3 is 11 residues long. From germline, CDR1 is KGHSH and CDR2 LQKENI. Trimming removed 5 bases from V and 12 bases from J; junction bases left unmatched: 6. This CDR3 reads CASSTGLEAYF. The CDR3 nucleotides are TGTGCCAGCTCAACGGGACTAGAGGCGTACTTC.